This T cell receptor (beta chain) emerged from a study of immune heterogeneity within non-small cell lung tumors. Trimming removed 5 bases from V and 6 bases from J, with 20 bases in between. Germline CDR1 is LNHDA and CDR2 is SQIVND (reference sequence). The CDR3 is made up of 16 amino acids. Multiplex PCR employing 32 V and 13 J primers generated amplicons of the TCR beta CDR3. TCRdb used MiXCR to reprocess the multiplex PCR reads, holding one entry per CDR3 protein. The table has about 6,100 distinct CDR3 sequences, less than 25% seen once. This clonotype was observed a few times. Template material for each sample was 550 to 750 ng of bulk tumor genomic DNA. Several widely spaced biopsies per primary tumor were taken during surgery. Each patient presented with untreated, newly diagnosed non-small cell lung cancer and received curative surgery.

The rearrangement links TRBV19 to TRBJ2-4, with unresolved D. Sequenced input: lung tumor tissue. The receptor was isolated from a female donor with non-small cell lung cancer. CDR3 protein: CASSPSLSLGRNIQYF. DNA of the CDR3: TGTGCCAGTAGTCCAAGCCTTTCCCTGGGCCGAAACATTCAGTACTTC.